This TCR beta chain was obtained from a study of shared T cell receptors in the human thymus. Profiling relied on immunoSEQ multiplex PCR, and the TCRdb table lists in-frame clones only, not all of them. The table has some 760,000 clones, 80% to 90% seen once. In germline, CDR1 is SGHTA, CDR2 FQGNSA. Trimming took 5 bases from V and 7 from J, leaving 11 bases between them. The CDR3 sequence is 12 residues long. These data also featured in a second study, about human thymus T cells.

The chain employs TRBV7-2 and TRBJ1-2, with D hard to call. This sequence originates from a girl in the first two years of life with a congenital heart defect. The sample comprised thymocytes. CDR3 coding DNA: TGTGCCAGCAGCCTTCTGTACTCTGGCTACACCTTC. Translation: CASSLLYSGYTF.